Each of the 11 T cell receptor beta chains below was sequenced from the same sample in a study of neoadjuvant anti-PD-1 for oral cavity cancer. Data came from immunoSEQ multiplex PCR; TCRdb stores just in-frame clones and leaves some out. Of roughly 8,900 clones listed, around 68% were seen once; the top ten hold less than 4.5%. As to time point: after neoadjuvant nivolumab, at surgical resection. The source was PBMCs, collected after nivolumab (anti-PD-1) treatment. Receptors originate from a person aged 35-79 years with oral cavity squamous cell carcinoma.

CDR3 loop: CASSEGRRRFSNQPQHF. The CDR3 nucleotides read TGTGCCAGCAGTGAAGGCCGACGACGGTTTAGCAATCAGCCCCAGCATTTT. The rearrangement joins TRBV2 to TRBJ1-5; D is undetermined. The CDR3 totals 17 residues. The germline gives CDR1 SNHLY, CDR2 FYNNEI. V was pared by 1 base and J by 0 bases, with 13 bases between.

This clone was counted between two and nine times. V usage is TRBV18 and J usage is TRBJ1-5; the match to TRBD1 covers 10 bases. The germline CDR1 and CDR2 sequences are KGHSH and LQKENI. After removal of 3 bases from V and 0 bases from J, the junction contained 5 bases not matched to a gene. The CDR3 consists of 17 residues. As DNA, the CDR3 is TGTGCCAGCTCACCGGGACAGGGGATTGCTAGCAATCAGCCCCAGCATTTT. It is translated as CASSPGQGIASNQPQHF.

The V and J genes are TRBV7-9 and TRBJ1-1, with a possible D match to TRBD1 (6 bases). The germline V and J ends were trimmed by 0 bases and 1 base, with 12 bases remaining between them. CDR1 and CDR2 (germline): SEHNR, FQNEAQ (reference sequence). This CDR3 has 16 residues. DNA of the CDR3: TGTGCCAGCAGCTTAGCGCTCGGACAGACGAACACTGAAGCTTTCTTT. Residues: CASSLALGQTNTEAFF.

The chain combines TRBV11-2 with TRBJ2-1; D may match TRBD1 or TRBD2 (6 bases each). Germline CDR1 and CDR2: SGHAT and FQNNGV. Between the trimmed V and J ends, which lost 5 bases and 7 bases, there was a span of 12 bases. The CDR3 is 13 amino acids. CDR3 bases: TGTGCCAGCAGCCCAGGAGGGGGGAATGAGCAGTTCTTC. This translates into CASSPGGGNEQFF. Complete variable domain (other parts from reference TRBV11-2 and TRBJ2-1): EAGVAQSPRYKIIEKRQSVAFWCNPISGHATLYWYQQILGQGPKLLIQFQNNGVVDDSQLPKDRFSAERLKGVDSTLKIQPAKLEDSAVYLCASSPGGGNEQFFGPGTRLTVL.

This chain links TRBV14 with TRBJ1-2; D is ambiguous. The CDR3 has 13 residues. V was cut by 4 bases and J by 2 bases, with 8 bases left in between. Germline CDR1 SGHDN, CDR2 FVKESK. This CDR3 reads CASSPNRNYGYTF. As DNA, the CDR3 is TGTGCCAGCAGCCCGAACAGAAACTATGGCTACACCTTC.

The chain is built from TRBV10-3 and TRBJ2-7; 9 nucleotides match TRBD1. The germline CDR1 and CDR2 sequences are ENHRY and SYGVKD. The CDR3 runs 18 residues. Germline trimming cut 0 bases from V and 3 bases from J; bases unmatched to any gene: 12. CDR3 protein: CAISESTLGQGRLYEQYF. The CDR3 nucleotides read TGTGCCATCAGTGAGTCGACTCTAGGACAGGGGCGACTCTACGAGCAGTACTTC.

This chain links TRBV2 with TRBJ2-2; the D is unclear. CDR1 SNHLY and CDR2 FYNNEI come from the germline V gene. This CDR3 has 14 amino acids. V was shortened by 3 bases and J by 0 bases, with 5 bases between the two germline ends. CDR3: CASSDPSNTGELFF. Written as DNA, the CDR3 is TGTGCCAGCAGTGACCCATCGAACACCGGGGAGCTGTTTTTT.

This rearrangement joins TRBV28 to TRBJ2-1, with D hard to call. The CDR3 length is 13 residues. Trimming stripped 2 bases from V and 11 bases from J, with 13 bases between. Germline V gives CDR1 MDHEN, CDR2 SYDVKM. The CDR3 bases are TGTGCCAGCAGTTTAACCGCGATCAGTAAGCAGTTCTTC. Its protein is CASSLTAISKQFF.

This clone has just a few counts. The V and J genes are TRBV19 and TRBJ1-5; 9 bases align to TRBD1. The CDR3 totals 13 residues. Losses at the gene ends were 4 bases for V and 7 bases for J; bases not matched to a gene: 2. The germline gives CDR1 LNHDA, CDR2 SQIVND (reference sequence). The CDR3 loop reads CASSRDRDQPQHF. DNA for the CDR3: TGTGCCAGTAGTAGGGACAGGGACCAGCCCCAGCATTTT.

The rearrangement links TRBV29-1 to TRBJ1-1; D not certain. Looked up from germline, CDR1 is SQVTM and CDR2 is ANQGSEA. The germline V and J ends were trimmed by 0 bases and 9 bases, with 5 bases remaining between them. The CDR3 is 10 amino acids. CDR3 coding DNA: TGCAGCGTTGAAGAGATCCAAGCTTTCTTT. Its translation is CSVEEIQAFF.

This clone counts as hyperexpanded. CDR3 DNA sequence: TGCGCCAGCAGCCCTCAAGAGGGGGCAGGTTCTGGAAACACCATATATTTT. Protein sequence: CASSPQEGAGSGNTIYF. This sequence joins TRBV4-1 and TRBJ1-3; 7 bases line up with TRBD1. CDR3 size: 17 residues. Germline values: CDR1 MGHRA, CDR2 YSYEKL. V gave up 4 bases and J gave up 1 base; unmatched junction bases: 10.